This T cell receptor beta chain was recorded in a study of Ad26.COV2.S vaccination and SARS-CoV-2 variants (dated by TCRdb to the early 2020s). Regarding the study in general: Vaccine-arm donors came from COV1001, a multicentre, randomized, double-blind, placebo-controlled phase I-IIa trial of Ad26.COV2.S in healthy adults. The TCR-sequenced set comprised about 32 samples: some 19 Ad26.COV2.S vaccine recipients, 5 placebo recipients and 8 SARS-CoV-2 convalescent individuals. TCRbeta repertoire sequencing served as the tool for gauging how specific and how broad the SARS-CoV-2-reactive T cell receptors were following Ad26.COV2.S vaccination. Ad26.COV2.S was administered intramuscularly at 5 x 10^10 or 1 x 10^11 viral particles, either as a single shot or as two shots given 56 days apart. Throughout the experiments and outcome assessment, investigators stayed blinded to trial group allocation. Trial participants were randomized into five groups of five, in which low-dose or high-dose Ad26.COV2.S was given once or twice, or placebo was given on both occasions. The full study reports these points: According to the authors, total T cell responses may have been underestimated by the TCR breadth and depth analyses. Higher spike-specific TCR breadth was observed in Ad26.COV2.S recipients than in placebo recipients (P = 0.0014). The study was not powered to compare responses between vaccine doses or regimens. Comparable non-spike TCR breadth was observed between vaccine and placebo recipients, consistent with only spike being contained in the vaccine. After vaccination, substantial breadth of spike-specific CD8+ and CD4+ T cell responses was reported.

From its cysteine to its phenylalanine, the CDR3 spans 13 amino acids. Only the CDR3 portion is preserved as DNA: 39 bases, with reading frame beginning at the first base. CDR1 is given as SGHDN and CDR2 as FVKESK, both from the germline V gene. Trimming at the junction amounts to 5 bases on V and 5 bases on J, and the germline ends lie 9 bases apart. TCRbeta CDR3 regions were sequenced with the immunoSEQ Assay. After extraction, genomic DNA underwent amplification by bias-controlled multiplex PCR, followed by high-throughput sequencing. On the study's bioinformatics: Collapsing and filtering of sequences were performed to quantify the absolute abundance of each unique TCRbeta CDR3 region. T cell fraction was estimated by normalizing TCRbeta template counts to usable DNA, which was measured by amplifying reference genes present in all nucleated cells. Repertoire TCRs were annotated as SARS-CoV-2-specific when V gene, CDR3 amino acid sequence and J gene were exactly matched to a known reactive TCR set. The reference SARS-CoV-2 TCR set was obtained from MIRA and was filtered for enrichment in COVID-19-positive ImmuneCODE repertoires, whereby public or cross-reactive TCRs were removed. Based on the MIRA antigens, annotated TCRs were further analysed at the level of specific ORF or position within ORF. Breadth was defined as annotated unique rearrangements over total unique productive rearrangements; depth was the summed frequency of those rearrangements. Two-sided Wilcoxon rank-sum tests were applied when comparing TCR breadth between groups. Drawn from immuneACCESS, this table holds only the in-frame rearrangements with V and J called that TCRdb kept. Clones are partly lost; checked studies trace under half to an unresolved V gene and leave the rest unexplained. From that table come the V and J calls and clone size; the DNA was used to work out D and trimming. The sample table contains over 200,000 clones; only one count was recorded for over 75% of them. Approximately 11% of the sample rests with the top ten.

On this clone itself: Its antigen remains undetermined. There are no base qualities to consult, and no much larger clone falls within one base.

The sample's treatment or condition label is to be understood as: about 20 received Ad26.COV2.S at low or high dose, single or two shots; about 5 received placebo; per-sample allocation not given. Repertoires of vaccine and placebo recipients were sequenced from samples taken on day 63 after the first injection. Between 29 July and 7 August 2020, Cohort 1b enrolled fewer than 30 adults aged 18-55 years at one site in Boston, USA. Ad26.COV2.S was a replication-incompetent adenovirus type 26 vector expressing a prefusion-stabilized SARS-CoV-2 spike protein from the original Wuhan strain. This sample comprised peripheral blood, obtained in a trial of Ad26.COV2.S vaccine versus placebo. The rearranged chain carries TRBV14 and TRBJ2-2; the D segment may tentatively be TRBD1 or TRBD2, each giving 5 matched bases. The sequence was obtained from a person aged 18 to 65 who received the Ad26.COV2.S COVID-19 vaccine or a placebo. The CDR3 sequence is CASSGTSTGELFF. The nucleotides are TGTGCCAGCAGCGGGACGTCGACCGGGGAGCTGTTTTTT.